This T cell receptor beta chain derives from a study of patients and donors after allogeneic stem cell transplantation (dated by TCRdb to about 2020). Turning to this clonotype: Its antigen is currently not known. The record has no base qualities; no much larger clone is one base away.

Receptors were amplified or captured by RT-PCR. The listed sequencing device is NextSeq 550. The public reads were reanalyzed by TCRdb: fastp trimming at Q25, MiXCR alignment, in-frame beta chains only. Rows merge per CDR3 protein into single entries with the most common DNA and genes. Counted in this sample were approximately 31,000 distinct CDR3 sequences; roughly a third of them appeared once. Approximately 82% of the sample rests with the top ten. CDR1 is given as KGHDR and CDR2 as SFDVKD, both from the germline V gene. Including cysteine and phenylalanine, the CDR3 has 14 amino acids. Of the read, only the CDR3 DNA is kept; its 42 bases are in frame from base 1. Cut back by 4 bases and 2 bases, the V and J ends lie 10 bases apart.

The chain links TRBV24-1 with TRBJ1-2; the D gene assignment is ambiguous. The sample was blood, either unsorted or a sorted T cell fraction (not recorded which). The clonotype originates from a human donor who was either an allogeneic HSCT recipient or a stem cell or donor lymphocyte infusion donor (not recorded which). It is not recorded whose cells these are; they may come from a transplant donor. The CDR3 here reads CATSEIGTNYGYTF. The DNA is TGTGCCACCAGTGAGATAGGCACCAACTATGGCTACACCTTC.